This is a list of T cell receptor beta chains from one sample in a study of T-cell memory formation after mild COVID-19. One entry per CDR3 protein results from TCRdb running MiXCR on the 5' RACE reads. The sample lists hundreds of thousands of distinct CDR3 sequences; 20% were seen once. Input material: PBMCs or a T cell subset sorted from them (not recorded which). The source of these receptors is an adult woman who had mild COVID-19 (a few samples of this study predate the infection). Cell type and time point are not known. Each CDR3 is given with its conserved first and last residue. A D gene is named only where the DNA matches it firmly. Clone size is not always given. Where it is, it says once, few, many or a class for expanded clones.

V,D,size,J,DNA,CDR3
TRBV30,TRBD1,few,TRBJ1-4,TGTGCCTGGAGCCGACGGGACAGCCTAAATGAAAAACTGTTTTTT,CAWSRRDSLNEKLFF
TRBV6-6,TRBD1,.,TRBJ1-2,TGTGCCAGCAGCGGGGAACAGGGGTATGGCTACACCTTC,CASSGEQGYGYTF
TRBV4-1,TRBD1,few,TRBJ2-1,TGCGCCAGCAGCCAAGAGGACAGGGGTCGGGATGAGCAGTTCTTC,CASSQEDRGRDEQFF
TRBV6-6,.,few,TRBJ2-5,TGTGCCAGCAGTACCCTAGCAGGAGGAGAGACCCAGTACTTC,CASSTLAGGETQYF
TRBV7-9,TRBD1,few,TRBJ2-5,TGTGCCAGCAGCGGCCCGGGACAGCAAGAGACCCAGTACTTC,CASSGPGQQETQYF
TRBV7-9,.,.,TRBJ2-6,TGTGCCAGCAGCCCTGCTGGCTCTGGGGCCAACGTCCTGACTTTC,CASSPAGSGANVLTF
TRBV5-1,.,.,TRBJ1-4,TGCGCCAGCAGCCCGGCGGGGGAAGTGGCTGTTTTT,CASSPAGEVAVF
TRBV20-1,.,.,TRBJ1-5,TGCAGTGCTAGTGAGGGGAGAAGGCAGCCCCAGCATTTT,CSASEGRRQPQHF
TRBV29-1,.,few,TRBJ2-7,TGCAGCGTTGAGGGGCCAACCGGCTACGAGCAGTACTTC,CSVEGPTGYEQYF
TRBV4-3,.,many,TRBJ2-3,TGCGCCAGCAGCCAAGCCTTGGACTATGGAGGGTGTTTCTTC,CASSQALDYGGCFF
TRBV2,.,.,TRBJ2-1,TGTGCCAGCAGCCCCCGCTTGAGCTCCTACAATGAGCAGTTCTTC,CASSPRLSSYNEQFF
TRBV5-1,.,.,TRBJ2-2,TGCGCCACCGGGTTTGGAGGGACACAAGAAACCGGGGAGCTGTTTTTT,CATGFGGTQETGELFF
TRBV6-2/TRBV6-3,TRBD2,few,TRBJ2-7,TGTGCCAGCAGTTTAACGGGACTAGCGCTACGAGAGCAGTACTTC,CASSLTGLALREQYF
TRBV12-3/TRBV12-4,.,.,TRBJ1-1,TGTGCCAGCAGTTTCATCCCGGAAGTGAACACTGAAGCTTTCTTT,CASSFIPEVNTEAFF
TRBV18,TRBD1,.,TRBJ1-1,TGTGCCAGCTCACCCTTAATCGGGACAGGGGGCACTGAAGCTTTCTTT,CASSPLIGTGGTEAFF
TRBV7-2,TRBD2,.,TRBJ2-1,TGTGCCAGCAGCACCCGACTAGCGGGGACGCCTGGGGAGCAGTTCTTC,CASSTRLAGTPGEQFF
TRBV24-1,.,few,TRBJ2-2,TGTGCCACCGGGGAGCAGGGGAGGAACACCGGGGAGCTGTTTTTT,CATGEQGRNTGELFF
TRBV7-6,.,.,TRBJ2-3,TGTGCCAGCAGCTTACTCAGCGGCGGCACAGATACGCAGTATTTT,CASSLLSGGTDTQYF
TRBV5-1,.,few,TRBJ2-1,TGCGCCAGCAGCTTTAGACACCGGGACCCAGCCTACAATGAGCAGTTCTTC,CASSFRHRDPAYNEQFF
TRBV7-2,TRBD2,few,TRBJ2-1,TGTGCCAGCAGCTTGGGGGGGTCTAATGGCGAGCAGTTCTTC,CASSLGGSNGEQFF
TRBV12-3/TRBV12-4,TRBD1,.,TRBJ2-7,TGTGCCAGCAGGCCGGGACAGGGCCACGAGCAGTACTTC,CASRPGQGHEQYF
TRBV18,.,few,TRBJ2-3,TGTGCCAGCTCACCATCAGAGTACACAGATACGCAGTATTTT,CASSPSEYTDTQYF
TRBV5-1,.,many,TRBJ2-7,TGCGCCAGCAGCTTGGAAGGCGAGCAGTACTTC,CASSLEGEQYF
TRBV12-3/TRBV12-4,.,few,TRBJ1-3,TGTGCCAGCAGTCTAGGACTGGGCGGCGGAAACACCATATATTTT,CASSLGLGGGNTIYF
TRBV3-1,.,few,TRBJ1-1,TGTGCCAGCAGCCTACTGTTTATAGGCAGCCAGCCGGGGGCGGAATACACTGAAGCTTTCTTT,CASSLLFIGSQPGAEYTEAFF